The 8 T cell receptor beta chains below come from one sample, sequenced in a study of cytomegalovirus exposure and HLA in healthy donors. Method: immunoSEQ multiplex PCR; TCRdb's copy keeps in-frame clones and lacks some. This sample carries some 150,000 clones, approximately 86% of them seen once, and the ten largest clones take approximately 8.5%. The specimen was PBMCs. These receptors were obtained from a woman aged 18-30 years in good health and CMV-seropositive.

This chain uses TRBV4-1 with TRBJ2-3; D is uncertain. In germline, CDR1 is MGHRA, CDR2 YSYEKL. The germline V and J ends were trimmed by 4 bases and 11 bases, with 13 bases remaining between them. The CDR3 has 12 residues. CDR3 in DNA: TGCGCCAGCAGCCGCCTAGGTTGGAGGCAGTATTTT. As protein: CASSRLGWRQYF.

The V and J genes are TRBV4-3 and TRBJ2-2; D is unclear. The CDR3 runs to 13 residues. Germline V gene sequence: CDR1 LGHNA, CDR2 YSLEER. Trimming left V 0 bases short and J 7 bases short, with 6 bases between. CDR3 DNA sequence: TGCGCCAGCAGCCAAGATAATTTCGGGGAGCTGTTTTTT. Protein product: CASSQDNFGELFF.

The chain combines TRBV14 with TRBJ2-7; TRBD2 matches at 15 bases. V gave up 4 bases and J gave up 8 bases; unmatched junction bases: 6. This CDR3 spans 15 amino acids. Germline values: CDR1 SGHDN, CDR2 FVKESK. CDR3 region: CASSLGTSGRYKQYF. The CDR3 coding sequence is TGTGCCAGCAGCCTGGGGACTAGCGGGAGGTATAAGCAGTACTTC.

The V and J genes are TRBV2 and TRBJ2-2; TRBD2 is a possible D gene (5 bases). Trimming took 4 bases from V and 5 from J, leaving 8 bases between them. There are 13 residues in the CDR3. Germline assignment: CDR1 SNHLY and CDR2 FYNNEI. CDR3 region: CASSVRGTGELFF. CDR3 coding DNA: TGTGCCAGCAGTGTAAGAGGGACCGGGGAGCTGTTTTTT.

The CDR3 bases are TGTGCCAGCAGCCCCAGGGACAATCAGCCCCAGCATTTT. It specifies CASSPRDNQPQHF. This chain connects TRBV16 to TRBJ1-5; D is perhaps TRBD1 (5 bases). CDR1 and CDR2 from the germline V gene are KGHSY and FQNENV. The V end lost 4 bases, the J end lost 3 bases, and 7 bases lay between the germline ends. The CDR3 extends over 13 amino acids.

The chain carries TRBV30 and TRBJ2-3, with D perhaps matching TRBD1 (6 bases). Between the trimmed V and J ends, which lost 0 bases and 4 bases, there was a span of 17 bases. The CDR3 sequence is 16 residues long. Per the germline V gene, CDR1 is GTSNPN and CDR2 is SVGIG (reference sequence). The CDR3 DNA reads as TGTGCCTGGAGTGTAGGACAGACCTTGGCGGCAGATACGCAGTATTTT. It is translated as CAWSVGQTLAADTQYF.

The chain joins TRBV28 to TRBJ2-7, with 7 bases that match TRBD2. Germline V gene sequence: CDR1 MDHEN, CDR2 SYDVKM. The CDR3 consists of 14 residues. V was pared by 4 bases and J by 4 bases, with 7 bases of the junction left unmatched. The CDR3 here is CASSSREGRYEQYF. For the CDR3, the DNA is TGTGCCAGCAGTTCGAGGGAGGGCCGGTACGAGCAGTACTTC.

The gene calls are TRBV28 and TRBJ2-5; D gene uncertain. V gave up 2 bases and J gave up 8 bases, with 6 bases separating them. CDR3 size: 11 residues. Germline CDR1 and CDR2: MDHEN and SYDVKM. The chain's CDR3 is CASSLGDTQYF. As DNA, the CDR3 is TGTGCCAGCAGTTTAGGAGACACCCAGTACTTC. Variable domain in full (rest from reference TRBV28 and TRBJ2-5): DVKVTQSSRYLVKRTGEKVFLECVQDMDHENMFWYRQDPGLGLRLIYFSYDVKMKEKGDIPEGYSVSREKKERFSLILESASTNQTSMYLCASSLGDTQYFGPGTRLLVL.